This T cell receptor (beta chain) appears in the sequencing data of a study of T-cell reconstitution after alpha-beta-depleted transplantation in children. Study-wide findings and caveats: About two months after transplant, alpha-beta T cells reportedly came from several hundred expanded graft clones. Among T cells one year after transplant, newly produced cells accounted for most counts and diversity. Surviving recipient T cells and thymic progenitors underlay high day-60 TCRbeta diversity in some patients.

Remarks on this clonotype: Its matching antigen is unknown.

The V end lost 2 bases, the J end lost 5 bases, and 21 bases lay between the germline ends. CDR1 is SGHKS and CDR2 is YYEKEE in the germline V gene (reference sequence). CDR3 length: 17 amino acids. Molecular barcoding with unique molecular identifiers was used for the TCRbeta library. TCRdb analysed the PCR reads with MiXCR anew, one entry per CDR3 protein. The sample holds 330,000 or so distinct CDR3 sequences; roughly 9.1% are singletons and the top ten take less than 8%. The sequencing used PBMCs, collected before TCRalphabeta/CD19-depleted stem cell transplant. This TCR came from a boy in the first two years of life with acute myeloid leukemia, due to receive a stem cell transplant. The genes are TRBV5-5 and TRBJ2-3; D is tentatively TRBD1 or TRBD2 (5 bases each). The CDR3 DNA reads as TGTGCCAGCAGCTTAAGGGGAACAGGCGGCGGAGGAGATACGCAGTATTTT. It specifies CASSLRGTGGGGDTQYF.